The 15 T cell receptor beta chains listed next were all sequenced from one sample in a study of T cell responses to AZD1222 COVID-19 vaccine. Sequencing was performed with immunoSEQ multiplex PCR; in TCRdb, only in-frame clones are kept and a portion is missing. The sample holds 120,000 or so clones, nearly 90% seen once. The starting material was peripheral blood, obtained on day 0 of AZD1222 vaccination. The receptors come from an adult in good health.

The genes are TRBV19 and TRBJ2-3, with 8 nucleotides matching TRBD1. The V gene end was trimmed by 5 bases and the J gene end by 2 bases; junction bases not matched to a gene: 9. This CDR3 spans 16 amino acids. The V gene's germline CDR1 is LNHDA and CDR2 SQIVND (reference sequence). In DNA form, the CDR3 reads TGTGCCAGTAGTCCACCGGGACAGGAGTACACAGATACGCAGTATTTT. Its translation is CASSPPGQEYTDTQYF.

The chain carries TRBV28 and TRBJ1-2, with D unresolved. V dropped 6 bases and J dropped 5 bases, with 13 bases sitting between them. This CDR3 contains 13 residues. Germline-derived CDR1 and CDR2 are MDHEN and SYDVKM. The CDR3 DNA reads TGTGCCAGCAGCAAGGACGGCCCGTATGGCTACACCTTC. It codes for CASSKDGPYGYTF.

The chain combines TRBV10-1 with TRBJ1-2, with D possibly being TRBD1 (6 bases). Trimming shortened V by 11 bases and J by 6 bases, and 13 bases separated the two germline ends. Germline loops: CDR1 WNHNN, CDR2 SYGVQD (reference sequence). CDR3 length equals 11 residues. Here the CDR3 reads CADEGVDGYTF. In DNA form, the CDR3 reads TGCGCCGACGAGGGGGTCGATGGCTACACCTTC.

The rearrangement uses TRBV2 and TRBJ1-2; weak D call: TRBD1 (6 bases). Germline CDR1 is SNHLY and CDR2 is FYNNEI. V dropped 5 bases and J dropped 0 bases, with 13 bases sitting between them. The CDR3 runs to 15 residues. CDR3 nucleotide sequence: TGTGCCAGCAGTCCAGAGACAGGAGCTAACTATGGCTACACCTTC. Its protein is CASSPETGANYGYTF.

CDR3 bases: TGCGCCAGCAGCGGGGACGGAGGCTATGGCTACACCTTC. It yields the protein CASSGDGGYGYTF. This sequence joins TRBV10-1 and TRBJ1-2; TRBD1 might be the D (5 bases). From germline, CDR1 is WNHNN and CDR2 SYGVQD (reference sequence). The CDR3 extends over 13 amino acids. V lost 6 bases, J lost 4 bases, and 12 bases lay in between.

This clone was counted once. V usage is TRBV4-1 and J usage is TRBJ2-3; D gene uncertain. V was trimmed by 1 base and J by 0 bases, leaving 11 bases between them. Per germline, CDR1 MGHRA and CDR2 YSYEKL. CDR3 length equals 16 residues. Written as DNA, the CDR3 is TGCGCCAGCAGCCAAGGGTGGGTTTCTAGCACAGATACGCAGTATTTT. It is translated as CASSQGWVSSTDTQYF.

The rearrangement joins TRBV19 to TRBJ1-3; no reliable D call. Trimming removed 5 bases at V and 0 bases at J, with 11 bases between. Per germline, CDR1 LNHDA and CDR2 SQIVND (reference sequence). The CDR3 contains 15 residues. CDR3 loop: CASSAKPSSGNTIYF. Here the CDR3 DNA reads TGTGCCAGTAGTGCTAAGCCAAGCTCTGGAAACACCATATATTTT.

The rearrangement joins TRBV27 to TRBJ1-2; maybe TRBD1 (5 bases). This CDR3 comprises 13 residues. CDR1 is MNHEY, CDR2 SMNVEV, per germline (reference sequence). V lost 0 bases and J lost 5, with 7 bases in between. In DNA form, the CDR3 reads TGTGCCAGCAGTTTATCGGGGCTATATGGCTACACCTTC. This encodes CASSLSGLYGYTF.

The chain uses TRBV15 and TRBJ2-7; no firm D call. The CDR3 is 12 residues long. Germline V gene lookup returns CDR1 LNHNV and CDR2 YYDKDF (reference sequence). Trimming took 3 bases from V and 6 from J, leaving 9 bases between them. The chain's CDR3 is CATSSVSSEQYF. The CDR3 region has the DNA TGTGCCACCAGCAGTGTTAGTAGCGAGCAGTACTTC.

This clone was observed once. The gene calls are TRBV5-1 and TRBJ1-2; no definite D call. The length of the CDR3 is 13 residues. V gave up 0 bases and J gave up 8 bases, with 11 bases separating them. From germline, CDR1 is SGHRS and CDR2 YFSETQ. The CDR3 loop reads CASSLDRARGYTF. The CDR3 DNA is TGCGCCAGCAGCTTGGACCGGGCCAGGGGCTACACCTTC.

The J gene is TRBJ1-4, the V gene TRBV19, with TRBD1 matching 7 bases. CDR1 is LNHDA and CDR2 is SQIVND in the germline V gene (reference sequence). J lost 17 bases, V lost 4 bases, and 7 bases had no gene match. CDR3 length equals 11 residues. In DNA, the CDR3 is TGTGCCAGTAGTACCAGGGGGACGAGATTTTTT. It translates to CASSTRGTRFF.

J is TRBJ2-1 and V is TRBV4-1, with D uncertain. Germline values: CDR1 MGHRA, CDR2 YSYEKL. The length of the CDR3 is 14 residues. The germline V and J ends were trimmed by 3 bases and 6 bases, with 12 bases remaining between them. CDR3 nucleotide sequence: TGCGCCAGCAGCCATCCCTCGGGCTCCAATGAGCAGTTCTTC. Translating gives CASSHPSGSNEQFF.

This chain joins TRBV6-2 or TRBV6-3 and TRBJ2-2; 7 bases fit TRBD2. The CDR3 length is 16 residues. CDR1 MNHEY and CDR2 SVGEGT come from the germline V gene. J was trimmed by 6 bases and V by 6 bases; bases with no gene match: 13. The CDR3 DNA sequence: TGTGCCAGCAGCGCTGGGGGGGGTCGTCTCTCCGGGGAGCTGTTTTTT. It specifies CASSAGGGRLSGELFF.

The chain is built from TRBV12-3 or TRBV12-4 and TRBJ2-1; D may be TRBD2 (5 bases). With 4 bases removed from V and 8 bases from J, the gap between germline ends came to 12 bases. CDR3 size: 13 residues. CDR3 protein: CASSSAPGDEQFF. In DNA form, the CDR3 reads TGTGCCAGCAGTTCGGCCCCCGGGGATGAGCAGTTCTTC.

The chain has TRBV11-3 and TRBJ2-6; D may match TRBD1 or TRBD2 (5 bases each). The CDR3 consists of 15 residues. Germline V gives CDR1 SGHNT, CDR2 YENEEA. V gave up 4 bases and J gave up 6 bases, with 13 bases separating them. This CDR3 is CASSSRHGTANVLTF. CDR3 coding DNA: TGTGCCAGCAGCTCTAGACACGGGACGGCCAACGTCCTGACTTTC.